These 9 T cell receptor beta chains were sequenced from one sample in a study of shared clonotypes between healthy human individuals (dated by TCRdb to about 2020). Libraries were made using the immunoSEQ multiplex PCR assay. TCRdb mirrors the immuneACCESS table, restricted to in-frame sequences. Some clones are absent from its copies; in checked studies, under half trace to an unresolved V gene, and the reason for the others is unknown. The sample profile shows about 2.2 million clones; about 94% of them were found once. Of the sample, 1.5% to 2% falls within the top ten clones. CD8 naive samples were CD45RO-negative cells positively selected for CCR7, giving a CD45RA+CCR7+ population that excluded TemRA cells. The sequenced material came from naive CD8+ T cells from PBMCs. The cell subset or site label on this specimen signifies: CD45RA+CCR7+. Receptors originate from a man aged 18 to 29 in good health. Some clones in this sample may be carry-over from other donors' samples.

The rearrangement links TRBV7-9 to TRBJ1-1, with D unclear. V dropped 10 bases and J dropped 0 bases, with 24 bases sitting between them. In germline, CDR1 is SEHNR, CDR2 FQNEAQ (reference sequence). This CDR3 is 17 amino acids long. The CDR3 region is CATLSWQARSMNTEAFF. The CDR3 DNA follows: TGTGCCACGCTATCCTGGCAGGCGCGCTCCATGAACACTGAAGCTTTCTTT. Supplemented by reference TRBV7-9 and TRBJ1-1, the full variable domain reads DTGVSQNPRHKITKRGQNVTFRCDPISEHNRLYWYRQTLGQGPEFLTYFQNEAQLEKSRLLSDRFSAERPKGSFSTLEIQRTEQGDSAMYLCATLSWQARSMNTEAFFGQGTRLTVV.

The chain uses TRBV4-1 and TRBJ2-1, with 11 bases aligning to TRBD1. The junction had 9 bases not matched to a gene; V was cut back by 4 bases and J by 7 bases. In germline, CDR1 is MGHRA, CDR2 YSYEKL. The CDR3 runs to 16 residues. Here the CDR3 reads CASSLWTGGSGNEQFF. The CDR3 nucleotides read TGCGCCAGCAGCCTGTGGACAGGGGGCTCGGGGAATGAGCAGTTCTTC.

The rearrangement joins TRBV5-1 to TRBJ2-2, with D possibly called TRBD1 or TRBD2 (6 bases each). Trimming stripped 4 bases from V and 2 bases from J, with 18 bases between. The V gene's germline CDR1 is SGHRS and CDR2 YFSETQ. This CDR3 region has 17 residues. The CDR3 DNA reads as TGCGCCAGCAGCCCGCCCCGGGGGCAGTTAAACACCGGGGAGCTGTTTTTT. It codes for CASSPPRGQLNTGELFF.

This chain connects TRBV2 to TRBJ2-7; TRBD1 matches at 9 bases. Trimming removed 6 bases from V and 5 bases from J; junction bases left unmatched: 14. The CDR3 covers 16 residues. CDR1 and CDR2 (germline): SNHLY, FYNNEI. For the CDR3, the DNA is TGTGCCAGCAGCAAGAGCCGGGACAGGGCTAACCACGAGCAGTACTTC. Translating it yields CASSKSRDRANHEQYF.

As for this clone: A read error is likely, as this CDR3 ends without the conserved phenylalanine or tryptophan. This sequence joins TRBV29-1 and TRBJ2-7; 8 bases match TRBD1. V lost 4 bases and J lost 3; bases outside the gene matches: 8. The CDR3 is made up of 14 amino acids. Germline V CDR1 and CDR2: SQVTM, ANQGSEA. CDR3 loop: CSVAGTGRIYEQYL. DNA of the CDR3: TGCAGCGTTGCTGGGACAGGACGGATCTACGAGCAGTACCTC.

CDR3 sequence: CASSSPGLARETQYF. CDR3 nucleotide sequence: TGTGCCAGCAGCTCGCCCGGACTAGCGCGGGAGACCCAGTACTTC. The chain couples TRBV7-8 to TRBJ2-5; 9 nucleotides match TRBD2. CDR1 and CDR2 from the germline V gene are SGHVS and FQNEAQ. Trimming removed 4 bases from V and 5 bases from J; junction bases left unmatched: 8. The CDR3 spans 15 residues.

The chain couples TRBV10-3 to TRBJ2-7, with 8 nucleotides matching TRBD2. Germline assignment: CDR1 ENHRY and CDR2 SYGVKD. V dropped 2 bases and J dropped 0; count of bases not matched to a gene: 3. The CDR3 spans 15 residues. The CDR3 is CAISETSGHSYEQYF. CDR3 sequence (DNA): TGTGCCATCAGTGAGACTAGCGGACACTCCTACGAGCAGTACTTC.

The chain is built from TRBV28 and TRBJ2-7; TRBD1 matches 9 bases. Germline lookup yields CDR1 MDHEN and CDR2 SYDVKM. V lost 6 bases and J lost 4; bases outside the gene matches: 4. The CDR3 totals 13 residues. CDR3 region: CASRMDRGYEQYF. CDR3 DNA sequence: TGTGCCAGCAGGATGGACAGGGGTTACGAGCAGTACTTC.

The chain joins TRBV4-2 to TRBJ2-7; D is undetermined. V lost 0 bases, J lost 1 base, and 10 bases lay in between. The germline gives CDR1 LGHNA, CDR2 YNFKEQ. The CDR3 spans 15 residues. The CDR3 DNA reads TGTGCCAGCAGCCAAGAGGCGGCCTCGTCCTACGAGCAGTACTTC. It codes for CASSQEAASSYEQYF.